The 24 T cell receptor beta chains in this list originate from one sample, sequenced in a study of T cell clusters in autoimmune cytopenias (dated by TCRdb to the late 2010s). Per sample, about 250 ng of peripheral blood genomic DNA, some 40,000 genome equivalents, was used for TRB amplification. Sequencing took place on an Illumina MiSeq. TRB rearrangements were amplified by multiplex PCR using a touch-down protocol with TRB-A and TRB-B primer pools mixed in one tube. TCRdb reprocessed the reads, so every CDR3 protein sequence counts as one entry and DNA is not shown. The sample table on file contains about 6,800 distinct CDR3 sequences. Around 23% of the sample goes to the ten largest clones. Sequencing input: peripheral blood. Receptor source: a human donor with an autoimmune cytopenia or autoimmune hepatitis (not recorded which).

The gene calls are TRBV19 and TRBJ2-7; the TCRdb D gene call, TRBD1, has no DNA to confirm it. Germline V lookup: CDR1 LNHDA, CDR2 SQIVND (reference sequence). The CDR3 loop spans 14 amino acids. The chain's CDR3 is CASSPGTGTYEQYF.

V usage is TRBV12-3 or TRBV12-4 and J usage is TRBJ2-1; the D gene TCRdb calls, TRBD2, cannot be checked with no DNA. The CDR3 covers 15 residues. The CDR3 protein is CASRPRLAGDGEQFF.

The chain is built from TRBV7-9 and TRBJ2-5; TCRdb designates TRBD2, a call that cannot be tested without DNA. Germline V gives CDR1 SEHNR, CDR2 FQNEAQ (reference sequence). This CDR3 has 14 amino acids. CDR3 loop: CASRLAESWETQYF.

The chain has TRBV5-5 and TRBJ2-3; checking the TCRdb D call of TRBD2 is not possible without DNA. Germline CDR1 is SGHKS and CDR2 is YYEKEE (reference sequence). This CDR3 contains 14 residues. The CDR3 sequence: CASSLELEVDTQYF.

This chain links TRBV21-1 with TRBJ2-1; the TCRdb D gene call, TRBD1, has no DNA to confirm it. TRBV21-1 is annotated as a pseudogene. This CDR3 has 15 residues. The CDR3 loop reads CASTLGTATYNEQFF.

The chain carries TRBV11-2 and TRBJ2-5; TCRdb selects TRBD1, and the lack of DNA leaves this call unchecked. The length of the CDR3 is 14 residues. Germline CDR1 is SGHAT and CDR2 is FQNNGV. The CDR3 reads CASAQTGKRETQYF.

The V gene is TRBV12-3 or TRBV12-4, the J gene TRBJ2-1; the D call from TCRdb, TRBD2, cannot be confirmed without DNA. The CDR3 spans 15 residues. The CDR3 here is CASSPGTSGRVEQFF.

Here the CDR3 reads CAILGTDTDTQYF. The chain combines TRBV6-5 with TRBJ2-3; without DNA, the TCRdb call of TRBD1 cannot be checked. CDR3 size: 13 residues. Germline V gene lookup returns CDR1 MNHEY and CDR2 SVGAGI.

This clonotype shows up as medium-sized by frequency. The rearrangement joins TRBV19 to TRBJ1-3. CDR1 is LNHDA, CDR2 SQIVND, per germline (reference sequence). This CDR3 contains 15 residues. This CDR3 is CASSTIQGSGNTIYF.

This chain connects TRBV11-2 to TRBJ2-7; no DNA is available, so the TRBD1 call from TCRdb remains unchecked. The CDR3 is made up of 18 amino acids. Germline CDR1 reads SGHAT; CDR2 reads FQNNGV. This chain's CDR3 is CASSLFQDRASRSYEQYF.

The rearrangement uses TRBV18 and TRBJ2-2; TCRdb lists TRBD1, though no DNA is available to test this call. This CDR3 is built from 14 residues. CDR1 and CDR2 from the germline V gene are KGHSH and LQKENI. CDR3 in amino acids: CASSPRQGSEELFF.

This clonotype is medium-sized by frequency. The chain carries TRBV6-5 and TRBJ2-2; TCRdb's D gene call, TRBD2, goes unchecked for lack of DNA. The CDR3 runs 15 residues. Germline assignment: CDR1 MNHEY and CDR2 SVGAGI. The CDR3 protein is CASRISGGGSGELFF.

The chain combines TRBV5-1 with TRBJ1-6; TCRdb reports TRBD1, a call that lacks DNA to check it against. The CDR3 sequence is 16 residues long. Germline V gene sequence: CDR1 SGHRS, CDR2 YFSETQ. CDR3 amino acids: CASSLNRQAGHSPLHF.

This clonotype is called medium-sized based on its frequency. The rearrangement links TRBV27 to TRBJ2-3; TCRdb returns TRBD2, unconfirmable since there is no DNA. The CDR3 totals 14 residues. CDR1 is MNHEY, CDR2 SMNVEV, per germline (reference sequence). The CDR3 spells CASSFTGPTDTQYF.

J is TRBJ1-1 and V is TRBV7-6; the D call from TCRdb, TRBD1, cannot be confirmed without DNA. This CDR3 spans 13 amino acids. The germline CDR1 and CDR2 sequences are SGHVS and FNYEAQ. The CDR3 region is CASSRGEYGEAFF.

V is TRBV24-1 and J is TRBJ2-1; TCRdb gives TRBD2 as the D gene, but with no DNA this cannot be confirmed. The CDR3 is 16 residues long. Germline V lookup: CDR1 KGHDR, CDR2 SFDVKD. The CDR3 sequence is CATSELLAGDYNEQFF.

This chain connects TRBV5-6 to TRBJ2-1; TCRdb reports TRBD2, a call that lacks DNA to check it against. The CDR3 length is 15 residues. From germline, CDR1 is SGHDT and CDR2 YYEEEE. The chain's CDR3 is CASSLKGLVFNEQFF.

This clonotype is classed as medium-sized by frequency. The chain is built from TRBV27 and TRBJ2-1; the D call from TCRdb, TRBD1, cannot be confirmed without DNA. This CDR3 has 15 amino acids. Germline CDR1 MNHEY, CDR2 SMNVEV (reference sequence). CDR3 amino acids: CASRPSPGGNSEQFF.

The rearrangement joins TRBV6-2 or TRBV6-3 to TRBJ2-2; as DNA is missing, the TRBD1 call by TCRdb cannot be tested. Germline V gene sequence: CDR1 MNHEY, CDR2 SVGEGT. CDR3 length: 15 amino acids. The CDR3 region is CASSRTGGNTGELFF.

Frequency places this clonotype as medium-sized. The V gene is TRBV6-2 or TRBV6-3, the J gene TRBJ2-2. The CDR3 runs 15 residues. Germline V gene lookup returns CDR1 MNHEY and CDR2 SVGEGT. CDR3 amino acids: CASSPLVGWFGELFF.

J is TRBJ2-1 and V is TRBV10-3; as DNA is missing, the TRBD2 call by TCRdb cannot be tested. CDR3 size: 14 residues. Germline assignment: CDR1 ENHRY and CDR2 SYGVKD. The CDR3 sequence is CAISGRTSSNEQFF.

The rearrangement links TRBV27 to TRBJ1-2; TCRdb's D call, TRBD1, is unchecked because there is no DNA. Germline V gene lookup returns CDR1 MNHEY and CDR2 SMNVEV (reference sequence). The CDR3 has 14 residues. CDR3 region: CASSLGAGGYGYTF.

This sequence joins TRBV6-6 and TRBJ1-2; TCRdb's assignment of TRBD1 cannot be checked, as there is no DNA. Germline V CDR1 and CDR2: MNHNY, SVGAGI (reference sequence). This CDR3 is 14 amino acids long. The CDR3 protein is CASILRTRGNGYTF.

This clonotype counts as medium-sized by frequency. The chain carries TRBV27 and TRBJ2-5; TCRdb's D gene call, TRBD1, goes unchecked for lack of DNA. The CDR3 consists of 13 residues. Germline CDR1 and CDR2: MNHEY and SMNVEV (reference sequence). CDR3 in amino acids: CASSLWGEETQYF.